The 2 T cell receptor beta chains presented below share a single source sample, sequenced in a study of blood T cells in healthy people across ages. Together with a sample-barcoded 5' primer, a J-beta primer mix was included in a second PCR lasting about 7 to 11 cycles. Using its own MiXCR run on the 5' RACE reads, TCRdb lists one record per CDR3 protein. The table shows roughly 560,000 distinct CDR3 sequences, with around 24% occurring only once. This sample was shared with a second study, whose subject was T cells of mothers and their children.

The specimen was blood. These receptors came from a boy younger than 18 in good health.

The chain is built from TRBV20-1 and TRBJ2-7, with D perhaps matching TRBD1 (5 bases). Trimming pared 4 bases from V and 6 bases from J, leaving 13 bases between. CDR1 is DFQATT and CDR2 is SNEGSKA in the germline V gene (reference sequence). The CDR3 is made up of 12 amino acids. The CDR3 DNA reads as TGCAGTGCTACAGGACAAGGCGGCGAGCAGTACTTC. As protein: CSATGQGGEQYF.

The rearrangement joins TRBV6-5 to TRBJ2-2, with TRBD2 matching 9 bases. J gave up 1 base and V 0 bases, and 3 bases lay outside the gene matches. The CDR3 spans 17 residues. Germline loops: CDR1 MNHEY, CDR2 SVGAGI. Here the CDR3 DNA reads TGTGCCAGCAGTTACTCGACTAGCGGATTGAACACCGGGGAGCTGTTTTTT. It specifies CASSYSTSGLNTGELFF.